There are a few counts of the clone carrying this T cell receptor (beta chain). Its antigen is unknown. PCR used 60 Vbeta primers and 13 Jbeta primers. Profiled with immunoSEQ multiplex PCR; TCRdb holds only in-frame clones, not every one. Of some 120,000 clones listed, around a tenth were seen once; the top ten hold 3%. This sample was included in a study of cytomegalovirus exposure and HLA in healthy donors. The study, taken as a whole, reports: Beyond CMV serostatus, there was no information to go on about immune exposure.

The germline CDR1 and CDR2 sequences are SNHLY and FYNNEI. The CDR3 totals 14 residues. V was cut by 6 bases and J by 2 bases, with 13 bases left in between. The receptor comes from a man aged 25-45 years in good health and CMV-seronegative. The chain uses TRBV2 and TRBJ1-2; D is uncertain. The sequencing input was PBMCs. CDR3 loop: CASSEISKNYGYTF. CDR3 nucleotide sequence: TGTGCCAGCAGCGAGATTTCAAAGAACTATGGCTACACCTTC.